These 9 T cell receptor beta chains came from one sample sequenced in a study of response to subunit inactivated influenza vaccine. TCRdb analysed the RT-PCR reads with MiXCR anew, one entry per CDR3 protein. The sample carries 400,000 to 550,000 distinct CDR3 sequences, around 25% recorded once. The sequencing used CD4+ T cells sorted from PBMCs, collected about 5 days after vaccination. These receptors were obtained from a man aged 50 or older who received an inactivated influenza vaccine.

This clonotype came up a few times. This chain joins TRBV20-1 and TRBJ2-7, with D perhaps matching TRBD2 (6 bases). CDR1 is DFQATT and CDR2 is SNEGSKA in the germline V gene (reference sequence). The CDR3 length is 14 residues. The V end lost 5 bases, the J end lost 2 bases, and 16 bases lay between the germline ends. For the CDR3, the DNA is TGCAGTGCTGTTCCTTCGCGGGACGCCTACGAGCAGTACTTC. Its protein product is CSAVPSRDAYEQYF.

The chain carries TRBV29-1 and TRBJ2-5; 7 bases align to TRBD1. Germline V gene data show CDR1 as SQVTM and CDR2 as ANQGSEA. Trimming removed 4 bases from V and 4 bases from J; junction bases left unmatched: 6. CDR3 length equals 13 residues. Written as DNA, the CDR3 is TGCAGCGTTGGGGGACAGTTTCGAGAGACCCAGTACTTC. This translates into CSVGGQFRETQYF.

CDR3 loop: CASSRTGPTSDRTDTQYF. The DNA of the CDR3 is TGCGCCAGCAGCCGAACCGGCCCCACTAGCGATCGCACAGATACGCAGTATTTT. This chain links TRBV5-1 with TRBJ2-3; TRBD2 matches at 7 bases. V shed 4 bases and J 1 base; nucleotides not matched to a gene: 15. This CDR3 has 18 amino acids. Germline-derived CDR1 and CDR2 are SGHRS and YFSETQ.

V gene TRBV9 combines with J gene TRBJ2-7; 9 bases map to TRBD2. The CDR3 loop spans 15 amino acids. Per the germline V gene, CDR1 is SGDLS and CDR2 is YYNGEE. The J segment lost 3 bases and the V segment lost 4 bases, leaving 8 bases of the junction unmatched. In DNA, the CDR3 is TGTGCCAGCAGCCCACGGACTAGCGCGATCTACGAGCAGTACTTC. This encodes CASSPRTSAIYEQYF.

The CDR3: CASSYTLSEQFF. DNA for the CDR3: TGTGCCAGCAGTTACACACTTAGTGAGCAGTTCTTC. The V gene is TRBV6-6, the J gene TRBJ2-1; D remains unclear. The V gene lost 2 bases and the J gene lost 9 bases, with 8 bases spanning the gap. The germline CDR1 and CDR2 sequences are MNHNY and SVGAGI (reference sequence). This CDR3 is 12 amino acids long.

The sample holds a few counts of this clonotype. The chain employs TRBV20-1 and TRBJ1-6, with 10 nucleotides matching TRBD1. Trimming took 2 bases from V and 10 from J; bases not matched to a gene: 8. CDR3 length: 15 amino acids. Looked up from germline, CDR1 is DFQATT and CDR2 is SNEGSKA (reference sequence). CDR3 protein: CSARPRDRGRSPLHF. The DNA of the CDR3 is TGCAGTGCTAGACCCCGGGACAGGGGTCGATCACCCCTCCACTTT.

V gene TRBV6-1 combines with J gene TRBJ2-6, with D possibly TRBD1 on 6 matching bases. This CDR3 has 19 residues. Between the trimmed V and J ends, which lost 5 bases and 1 base, there was a span of 21 bases. Looked up from germline, CDR1 is MNHNS and CDR2 is SASEGT. CDR3 nucleotide sequence: TGTGCCAGCAGTCCTCCTGACAGGCCACCCCGTTCTGGGGCCAACGTCCTGACTTTC. This gives the protein CASSPPDRPPRSGANVLTF.

The table lists this clonotype with many counts. This rearrangement joins TRBV29-1 to TRBJ2-7; possibly TRBD1 for D (5 bases). The CDR3 consists of 12 residues. CDR1 and CDR2 (germline): SQVTM, ANQGSEA. The V end was cut by 6 bases, the J end by 5 bases, with 14 bases between. CDR3 region: CSVVPTGNEQYF. Written as DNA, the CDR3 is TGCAGCGTCGTACCCACAGGAAACGAGCAGTACTTC.

The gene calls are TRBV6-5 and TRBJ1-1, with D tentatively TRBD1 (5 bases). Per the germline V gene, CDR1 is MNHEY and CDR2 is SVGAGI. The CDR3 covers 14 residues. The V gene lost 2 bases and the J gene lost 1 base, with 8 bases spanning the gap. The CDR3 here is CASSYNRKNTEAFF. As DNA, the CDR3 is TGTGCCAGCAGTTACAACAGGAAGAACACTGAAGCTTTCTTT.